This is a list of T cell receptor beta chains from one sample in a study of blood T cell repertoires in COVID-19. The data were produced by immunoSEQ multiplex PCR, yet TCRdb's version contains in-frame clones alone and is incomplete. The sample has around 12,000 clones, approximately 91% seen once; the top ten hold about 2.5%. Specimen: peripheral blood. These TCRs come from a human donor in a cohort sampled during active COVID-19. Both conserved end residues are trimmed from each CDR3. A D gene is named only where the DNA matches it firmly.

TRBJ2-7,TRBV3-1/TRBV3-2,TRBD1,ASSPGTGVHEQY
TRBJ2-3,TRBV4-1,.,ASSQFYGDSTDTQY
TRBJ1-5,TRBV6-2/TRBV6-3,.,ASSTVTSNQPQH
TRBJ2-7,TRBV12-5,TRBD1,ASGLGQSPYEQY
TRBJ2-2,TRBV11-2,TRBD1,ASSLRSQGATGELF
TRBJ1-1,TRBV25-1,.,ASSAPSFDTEAF
TRBJ1-3,TRBV29-1,.,SVALDHSGNTIY
TRBJ2-2,TRBV9,TRBD1,ASSLQEDRPTGELF
TRBJ1-5,TRBV7-6,TRBD1,ASSLDTGGPGQPQH
TRBJ2-3,TRBV14,.,ASSRRTETDTQY
TRBJ1-3,TRBV3-1/TRBV3-2,TRBD1,ASSPGQAPGNTIY
TRBJ2-2,TRBV6-5,TRBD1,ASSWTGGTGELF
TRBJ1-2,TRBV6-4,.,ASSPQGEAWGYT
TRBJ2-7,TRBV9,TRBD2,ASSVYLRLRTSGAYEQY
TRBJ1-2,TRBV30,TRBD1,AWSQDRFIYGYT
TRBJ2-2,TRBV7-2,TRBD1,ASSFGQGTNTGELF